Sequencing of this TCR beta chain was carried out in a study of shared clonotypes between healthy human individuals. Findings and caveats of the study: Naive CD4 clonotypes overlapped across a handful of donors at about 5.2%. All-four-donor shared clonotypes had higher generation probabilities than non-shared clonotypes did.

The split of CD4+ cells yielded CD45RA+ naive and CD45RA-negative memory subsets. With regard to this clone: Its antigen is undetermined. This CDR3 is also generated by other DNA sequences in the sample.

Clones were sequenced by immunoSEQ multiplex PCR, and TCRdb holds only the in-frame ones, with some missing. The top ten clones hold approximately 1.1% of a sample with 1.6 million or so clones, approximately 97% of them seen once. From germline, CDR1 is SGHRS and CDR2 YFSETQ. Trimming left V 0 bases short and J 4 bases short, with 8 bases between. The CDR3 covers 14 residues. The TCR comes from a man younger than 40 in good health. This chain joins TRBV5-1 and TRBJ2-1, with D uncertain. The source material was naive CD4+ T cells sorted from blood. As to subset: CD45RA+ positively selected. Written as DNA, the CDR3 is TGCGCCAGCAGCTTGGTGTCCGGGTACAATGAGCAGTTCTTC. Translation: CASSLVSGYNEQFF.